This record looks at one TCR beta chain sequence and its context. The table came from immunoSEQ multiplex PCR; TCRdb's copy has only in-frame clones and leaves some out. The sample carries about 140,000 clones, approximately 88% recorded once. The data are from a study of blood T cell repertoires in COVID-19. V lost 3 bases to trimming and J lost 4 bases; unmatched junction nucleotides: 7. CDR3 size: 15 residues. Germline assignment: CDR1 MDHEN and CDR2 SYDVKM. The source of this sequence is a human donor in a cohort sampled during active COVID-19. The genes are TRBV28 and TRBJ2-7, with 9 bases identical to TRBD1. The sequenced sample consisted of peripheral blood. The chain's CDR3 is CASSFTPTGGYEQYF. The CDR3 nucleotides read TGTGCCAGCAGTTTCACACCGACAGGGGGATACGAGCAGTACTTC. The complete variable domain, with remaining parts taken from reference TRBV28 and TRBJ2-7, reads DVKVTQSSRYLVKRTGEKVFLECVQDMDHENMFWYRQDPGLGLRLIYFSYDVKMKEKGDIPEGYSVSREKKERFSLILESASTNQTSMYLCASSFTPTGGYEQYFGPGTRLTVT.